This TCR beta chain was recorded in a study of blood T cell repertoires in COVID-19. Study overall: Material from acute and convalescent COVID-19 was sourced from the United States, Italy and Spain. In each case, the material was cDNA or gDNA derived from T cells, B-cell-depleted T cells, or PBMCs.

The Seattle patients joined while their infection was active and were tracked longitudinally afterward. V lost 5 bases and J lost 0, with 23 bases in between. CDR1 and CDR2 from the germline V gene are SGHVS and FQNEAQ. The CDR3 is 19 residues long. Original analysis: Reference gene primer amplification yielded estimated nucleated cell counts. Here immunoSEQ multiplex PCR was the method, and the copy in TCRdb shows in-frame clones only, minus some. V, J and clone size are those of that table, while D and trimming were read from the DNA. Among tens of thousands of clones listed, 87% were seen once. This TCR was recovered from a man in his forties with COVID-19, enrolled during active disease. The sample was peripheral blood. The chain couples TRBV7-8 to TRBJ1-5; tentative D call: TRBD1 (6 bases). The CDR3 nucleotides read TGTGCCAGCAGCCCCCCTGGGCCGGACAGCAGTTATAGCAATCAGCCCCAGCATTTT. It codes for CASSPPGPDSSYSNQPQHF.